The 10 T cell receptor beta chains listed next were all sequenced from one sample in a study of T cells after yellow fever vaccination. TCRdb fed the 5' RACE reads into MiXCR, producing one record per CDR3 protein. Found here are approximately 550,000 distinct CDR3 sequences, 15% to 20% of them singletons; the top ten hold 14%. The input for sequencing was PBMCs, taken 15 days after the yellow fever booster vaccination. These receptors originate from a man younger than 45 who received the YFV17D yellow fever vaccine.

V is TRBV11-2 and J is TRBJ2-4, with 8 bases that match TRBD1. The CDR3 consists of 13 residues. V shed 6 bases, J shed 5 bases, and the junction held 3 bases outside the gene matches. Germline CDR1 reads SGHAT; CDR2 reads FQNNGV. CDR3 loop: CASSGQGQNIQYF. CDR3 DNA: TGTGCCAGCAGTGGACAGGGACAAAACATTCAGTACTTC. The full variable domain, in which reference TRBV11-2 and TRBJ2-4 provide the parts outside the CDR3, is EAGVAQSPRYKIIEKRQSVAFWCNPISGHATLYWYQQILGQGPKLLIQFQNNGVVDDSQLPKDRFSAERLKGVDSTLKIQPAKLEDSAVYLCASSGQGQNIQYFGAGTRLSVL.

The CDR3 loop is CASSSEGARSEAFF. The CDR3 DNA follows: TGTGCCAGCAGTTCCGAGGGGGCAAGGTCTGAAGCTTTCTTT. The rearrangement joins TRBV4-2 to TRBJ1-1; 7 positions agree with TRBD1. The CDR3 loop spans 14 amino acids. From germline, CDR1 is LGHNA and CDR2 YNFKEQ. J gave up 6 bases and V 6 bases, and 10 bases lay outside the gene matches.

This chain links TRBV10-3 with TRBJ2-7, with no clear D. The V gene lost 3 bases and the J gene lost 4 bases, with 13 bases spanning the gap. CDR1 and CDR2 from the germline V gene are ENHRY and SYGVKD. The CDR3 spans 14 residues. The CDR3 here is CAISDPRDWYEQYF. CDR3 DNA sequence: TGTGCCATCAGTGACCCCCGCGACTGGTACGAGCAGTACTTC.

CDR3 sequence: CASSLEVAAGANVLTF. For the CDR3, the DNA is TGCGCCAGCAGCTTGGAGGTTGCGGCTGGGGCCAACGTCCTGACTTTC. The chain joins TRBV5-1 to TRBJ2-6; D remains ambiguous. Germline CDR1 and CDR2: SGHRS and YFSETQ. The V and J ends lost 0 bases and 2 bases respectively, with 9 bases between them. CDR3 length: 16 residues.

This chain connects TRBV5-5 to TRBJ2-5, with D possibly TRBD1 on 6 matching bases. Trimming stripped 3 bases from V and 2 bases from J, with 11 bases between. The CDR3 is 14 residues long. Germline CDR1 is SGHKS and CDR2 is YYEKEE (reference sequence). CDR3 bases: TGTGCCAGCAGCTCCGGACAGATACAAGAGACCCAGTACTTC. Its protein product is CASSSGQIQETQYF. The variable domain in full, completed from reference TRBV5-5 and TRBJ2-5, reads DAGVTQSPTHLIKTRGQQVTLRCSPISGHKSVSWYQQVLGQGPQFIFQYYEKEERGRGNFPDRFSARQFPNYSSELNVNALLLGDSALYLCASSSGQIQETQYFGPGTRLLVL.

CDR3 in DNA: TGTGCCAGCAGCCCGGACGGTCCACCCCTCCACTTT. Protein product: CASSPDGPPLHF. The chain is built from TRBV12-3 or TRBV12-4 and TRBJ1-6, with D hard to call. This CDR3 comprises 12 residues. The germline V and J ends were trimmed by 6 bases and 11 bases, with 11 bases remaining between them.

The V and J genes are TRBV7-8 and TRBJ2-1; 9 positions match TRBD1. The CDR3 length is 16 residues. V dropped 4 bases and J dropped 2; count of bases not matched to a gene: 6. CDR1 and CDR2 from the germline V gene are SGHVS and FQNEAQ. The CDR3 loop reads CASSSKQGAAYNEQFF. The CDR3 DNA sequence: TGTGCCAGCAGCTCAAAACAGGGGGCGGCCTACAATGAGCAGTTCTTC.

The CDR3 DNA sequence: TGCAGTGCTTACCCATCGGGGCGGAGGGGTAAAAACATTCAGTACTTC. It specifies CSAYPSGRRGKNIQYF. The V call is TRBV20-1, the J call TRBJ2-4; a possible D gene is TRBD2 (6 bases). This CDR3 is 16 amino acids long. V was trimmed by 5 bases and J by 4 bases, leaving 21 bases between them. Per the germline V gene, CDR1 is DFQATT and CDR2 is SNEGSKA (reference sequence).

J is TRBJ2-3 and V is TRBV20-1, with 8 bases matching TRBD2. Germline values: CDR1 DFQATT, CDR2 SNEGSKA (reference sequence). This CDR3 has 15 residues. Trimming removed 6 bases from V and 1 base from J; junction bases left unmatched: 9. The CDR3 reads CSAPRAGGGTDTQYF. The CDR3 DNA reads TGCAGTGCCCCCCGGGCGGGAGGAGGCACAGATACGCAGTATTTT.

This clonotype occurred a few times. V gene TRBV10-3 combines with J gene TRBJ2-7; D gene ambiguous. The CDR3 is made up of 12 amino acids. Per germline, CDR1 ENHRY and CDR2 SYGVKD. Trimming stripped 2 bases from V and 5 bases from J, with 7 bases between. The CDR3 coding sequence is TGTGCCATCAGTGAGCAGGCTGACGAGCAGTACTTC. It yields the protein CAISEQADEQYF.